This entry lists 5 T cell receptor beta chains sequenced from one sample in a study of T cells after posttransplantation cyclophosphamide. Cyclophosphamide on days +3 and +4 followed busulfan-fludarabine conditioning and a marrow graft. The table came from immunoSEQ multiplex PCR; TCRdb's copy has only in-frame clones and leaves some out. The table lists 15,000 to 20,000 clones, roughly four fifths of them singletons. The specimen comprised CD8+ T cells sorted from PBMCs, sampled 1,800 to 2,000 days after a stem cell transplant with posttransplant cyclophosphamide. The receptor source for this set is a female patient in her forties who received an allogeneic stem cell transplant from a related donor, was CMV-positive, and had no GVHD. Some T cells may possibly be graft donor cells.

The chain has TRBV5-6 and TRBJ1-5; D perhaps matches TRBD1 (6 bases). The CDR3 sequence is 16 residues long. V gave up 2 bases and J gave up 7 bases, with 19 bases separating them. The germline gives CDR1 SGHDT, CDR2 YYEEEE. This chain's CDR3 is CASSFATGREIQPQHF. CDR3 coding DNA: TGTGCCAGCAGCTTTGCGACAGGCAGGGAGATACAGCCCCAGCATTTT.

In this sample, this clone turned up once. J is TRBJ2-1 and V is TRBV14; 7 bases map to TRBD1. The J segment lost 7 bases and the V segment lost 4 bases, leaving 10 bases of the junction unmatched. Germline V gene lookup returns CDR1 SGHDN and CDR2 FVKESK. The CDR3 has 15 amino acids. The CDR3 sequence: CASSLFGTALNEQFF. CDR3 sequence (DNA): TGTGCCAGCAGCCTCTTTGGGACAGCCTTGAATGAGCAGTTCTTC.

V and J are TRBV4-1 and TRBJ1-1; tentatively, D is TRBD1 (5 bases). The ends were cut back, 1 base at V and 4 bases at J, with 19 bases in the middle. Germline lookup yields CDR1 MGHRA and CDR2 YSYEKL. This CDR3 is built from 17 residues. The CDR3 is CASSQVGEGLLGTEAFF. The CDR3 coding sequence is TGCGCCAGCAGCCAAGTTGGTGAGGGACTCCTGGGCACTGAAGCTTTCTTT.

The V gene is TRBV7-3, the J gene TRBJ1-5; D call uncertain. CDR3 length equals 12 residues. Germline loops: CDR1 SGHTA, CDR2 FQGTGA. V lost 2 bases to trimming and J lost 6 bases, with 5 bases between them. The CDR3 region has the DNA TGTGCCAGCAGCTTAGAGGGTCAGCCCCAGCATTTT. Protein sequence: CASSLEGQPQHF. Looking up the rest from reference TRBV7-3 and TRBJ1-5 gives the full variable domain: GAGVSQTPSNKVTEKGKYVELRCDPISGHTALYWYRQSLGQGPEFLIYFQGTGAADDSGLPNDRFFAVRPEGSVSTLKIQRTERGDSAVYLCASSLEGQPQHFGDGTRLSIL.

The gene calls are TRBV7-6 and TRBJ2-3; TRBD2 aligns across 13 bases. The ends lost 5 bases at V and 0 bases at J; junction bases unmatched: 14. Germline V gives CDR1 SGHVS, CDR2 FNYEAQ. CDR3 length equals 20 residues. The CDR3 protein is CASSPRTSGGHAPSTDTQYF. In DNA, the CDR3 is TGTGCCAGCAGCCCTCGGACTAGCGGGGGACACGCCCCTAGCACAGATACGCAGTATTTT.